This TCR beta chain stems from a study of identical twins' blood T cells. TCRdb reanalysed the 5' RACE reads using MiXCR and keeps one entry per CDR3 protein. The profile shows roughly 380,000 distinct CDR3 sequences, over 25% of them singletons. Germline CDR1 and CDR2: SGDLS and YYNGEE. Trimming removed 4 bases from V and 0 bases from J, with 10 bases in between. This CDR3 contains 14 residues. The material sequenced was PBMCs. V usage is TRBV9 and J usage is TRBJ1-1, with D unclear. The receptor was isolated from a woman aged 18-49 years in good health. The CDR3 DNA is TGTGCCAGCAGCCCGATGTCTTTGAACACTGAAGCTTTCTTT. Its protein product is CASSPMSLNTEAFF.